Listed below are T cell receptor beta chains from one sample, sequenced in a study of T-cell reconstitution after alpha-beta-depleted transplantation in children. TCRdb analysed the PCR reads with MiXCR anew, one entry per CDR3 protein. The sample has around 800,000 distinct CDR3 sequences, roughly 15% seen once. Sample: PBMCs, mostly from graft donor cells, taken 360 days after TCRalphabeta/CD19-depleted stem cell transplant. These receptors all stem from a male patient between 5 and 17 years old who had a stem cell transplant for acute lymphoblastic leukemia, so the T cells may come from the graft donor. Each CDR3 is given with its conserved first and last residue. Fields, in order: V gene, clone size, D gene, J gene, CDR3 DNA, CDR3 protein. D genes are given only for firm matches. For some rows the clone size is stated as once, few or many, or as a class when expanded; others skip it.

V gene: TRBV20-1; clone size: many; D gene: -; J gene: TRBJ2-7; CDR3 DNA: TGCAGTGCTACCCCGCACTACGAGCAGTACTTC; CDR3 protein: CSATPHYEQYF
V gene: TRBV12-3/TRBV12-4; clone size: -; D gene: -; J gene: TRBJ1-4; CDR3 DNA: TGTGCCAGCAGCCCCGAGGAAAAACTGTTTTTT; CDR3 protein: CASSPEEKLFF
V gene: TRBV2; clone size: -; D gene: TRBD2; J gene: TRBJ2-3; CDR3 DNA: TGTGCCAGCAGGGCGGGACTAGCGGGCGACACAGATACGCAGTATTTT; CDR3 protein: CASRAGLAGDTDTQYF
V gene: TRBV20-1; clone size: -; D gene: -; J gene: TRBJ2-7; CDR3 DNA: TGCAGTGCTAGTCCCAGGGGCTACGAGCAGTACTTC; CDR3 protein: CSASPRGYEQYF
V gene: TRBV12-3/TRBV12-4; clone size: few; D gene: -; J gene: TRBJ1-2; CDR3 DNA: TGTGCCAGCAGTTCAATCGGGGGCCGAAACTATGGCTACACCTTC; CDR3 protein: CASSSIGGRNYGYTF
V gene: TRBV20-1; clone size: few; D gene: -; J gene: TRBJ2-7; CDR3 DNA: TGCAGTGCCTTTCTCGACACCAGCGAGCAGTACTTC; CDR3 protein: CSAFLDTSEQYF
V gene: TRBV12-3/TRBV12-4; clone size: few; D gene: TRBD2; J gene: TRBJ2-3; CDR3 DNA: TGTGCCAGCAGTACCGGGACTAGGATGGTCACAGATACGCAGTATTTT; CDR3 protein: CASSTGTRMVTDTQYF
V gene: TRBV6-5; clone size: few; D gene: -; J gene: TRBJ2-7; CDR3 DNA: TGTGCCAGCAGTTACTCGAGGAAGATTAAGTATGCCGAGCAGTACTTC; CDR3 protein: CASSYSRKIKYAEQYF
V gene: TRBV7-9; clone size: once; D gene: -; J gene: TRBJ2-3; CDR3 DNA: TGTGCCAGCAGCTTTGGGGGGACTCCAGATACGCAGTATTTT; CDR3 protein: CASSFGGTPDTQYF
V gene: TRBV20-1; clone size: -; D gene: TRBD2; J gene: TRBJ2-2; CDR3 DNA: TGCAGTGCTAGAGGGGGCGGGAGGGCCTTTCGGGACACCGGGGAGCTGTTTTTT; CDR3 protein: CSARGGGRAFRDTGELFF
V gene: TRBV20-1; clone size: -; D gene: -; J gene: TRBJ1-3; CDR3 DNA: TGCAGTGCTATTCAGGGCTCCATAGGAAACACCATATATTTT; CDR3 protein: CSAIQGSIGNTIYF
V gene: TRBV12-3/TRBV12-4; clone size: -; D gene: -; J gene: TRBJ2-5; CDR3 DNA: TGTGCCAGCAGTTTAAGGCCAGGGGGAGGCCAAGAGACCCAGTACTTC; CDR3 protein: CASSLRPGGGQETQYF
V gene: TRBV6-1; clone size: few; D gene: -; J gene: TRBJ2-5; CDR3 DNA: TGTGCCAGCAGGCGTCAGGGCTCGGGGGTGACCCAGTACTTC; CDR3 protein: CASRRQGSGVTQYF
V gene: TRBV24-1; clone size: -; D gene: TRBD2; J gene: TRBJ2-1; CDR3 DNA: TGTGCCACCAGTGACCCAGGACTAGCGGGAGTATATGAGCAGTTCTTC; CDR3 protein: CATSDPGLAGVYEQFF
V gene: TRBV2; clone size: -; D gene: TRBD2; J gene: TRBJ2-1; CDR3 DNA: TGTGCCAGCAGGATGGTTATAGCGGGAGGCCTTTTCAATGAGCAGTTCTTC; CDR3 protein: CASRMVIAGGLFNEQFF
V gene: TRBV15; clone size: few; D gene: -; J gene: TRBJ1-5; CDR3 DNA: TGTGCCACCAGCAGAGGGGGAAATAGCAATCAGCCCCAGCATTTT; CDR3 protein: CATSRGGNSNQPQHF
V gene: TRBV27; clone size: few; D gene: TRBD1; J gene: TRBJ2-7; CDR3 DNA: TGTGCCAGCAGTTACCGACAGGGTGCTGACGAGCAGTACTTC; CDR3 protein: CASSYRQGADEQYF
V gene: TRBV3-1; clone size: -; D gene: TRBD2; J gene: TRBJ2-5; CDR3 DNA: TGTGCCAGCAGCTCCCAGCGGGAGTTCTGGGAGACCCAGTACTTC; CDR3 protein: CASSSQREFWETQYF
V gene: TRBV7-6; clone size: -; D gene: TRBD2; J gene: TRBJ2-3; CDR3 DNA: TGTGCCAGCAGCTCCGAGACTAGCCCTACGCAGTATTTT; CDR3 protein: CASSSETSPTQYF
V gene: TRBV5-1; clone size: -; D gene: -; J gene: TRBJ1-1; CDR3 DNA: TGCGCCAGCAGCTTGTTTATGGAGAACACTGAAGCTTTCTTT; CDR3 protein: CASSLFMENTEAFF
V gene: TRBV2; clone size: -; D gene: TRBD2; J gene: TRBJ2-7; CDR3 DNA: TGTGCCAGCAGTGGAGATAGCGGGAGCTTAATCCACGAGCAGTACTTC; CDR3 protein: CASSGDSGSLIHEQYF
V gene: TRBV6-1; clone size: -; D gene: TRBD2; J gene: TRBJ2-3; CDR3 DNA: TGTGCCAGCGGTCCCGGGACTAGCGGGAGAGGGACAGATACGCAGTATTTT; CDR3 protein: CASGPGTSGRGTDTQYF
V gene: TRBV29-1; clone size: few; D gene: -; J gene: TRBJ2-7; CDR3 DNA: TGCAGCGTTGCAGGGCCTAACGAGCAGTACTTC; CDR3 protein: CSVAGPNEQYF
V gene: TRBV12-3/TRBV12-4; clone size: few; D gene: -; J gene: TRBJ2-7; CDR3 DNA: TGTGCCAGCAGGGACTCCGGGACGGCTAACTACGAGCAGTACTTC; CDR3 protein: CASRDSGTANYEQYF
V gene: TRBV29-1; clone size: few; D gene: -; J gene: TRBJ2-1; CDR3 DNA: TGCAGCGTATTTGACAGGGAGCAGTTCTTC; CDR3 protein: CSVFDREQFF
V gene: TRBV5-1; clone size: few; D gene: -; J gene: TRBJ2-1; CDR3 DNA: TGCGCCAGCGAGTTTAGCGGAGGGGGGCAGTTCTTC; CDR3 protein: CASEFSGGGQFF
V gene: TRBV5-1; clone size: -; D gene: TRBD1; J gene: TRBJ2-6; CDR3 DNA: TGCGCCAGCAGCTGGGAGACAGGGGGCGCAACTGGGGCCAACGTCCTGACTTTC; CDR3 protein: CASSWETGGATGANVLTF
V gene: TRBV18; clone size: few; D gene: -; J gene: TRBJ1-1; CDR3 DNA: TGTGCCAGCTCAACGGGACTGAACACTGAAGCTTTCTTT; CDR3 protein: CASSTGLNTEAFF
V gene: TRBV5-1; clone size: -; D gene: -; J gene: TRBJ2-7; CDR3 DNA: TGCGCCAGCAGCAGCATAGCGGCCTACGAGCAGTACTTC; CDR3 protein: CASSSIAAYEQYF
V gene: TRBV21-1; clone size: -; D gene: -; J gene: TRBJ2-7; CDR3 DNA: TGTGCCAGCAGCACTAGCGGGAGTGTTTACGAGCAGTACTTC; CDR3 protein: CASSTSGSVYEQYF
V gene: TRBV2; clone size: once; D gene: -; J gene: TRBJ2-7; CDR3 DNA: TGTGCCAGCAGCGGACAGCCCCTAAAGGACGGTGACGAGCAGTACTTC; CDR3 protein: CASSGQPLKDGDEQYF
V gene: TRBV5-1; clone size: -; D gene: TRBD2; J gene: TRBJ2-1; CDR3 DNA: TGCGCCAGCAGCCCGGGGGGGGCTAGCGGTGAGCAGTTCTTC; CDR3 protein: CASSPGGASGEQFF
V gene: TRBV12-3/TRBV12-4; clone size: -; D gene: -; J gene: TRBJ2-1; CDR3 DNA: TGTGCCAGCAGCTCAGGGGCGGGAGTTTGGAATGAGCAGTTCTTC; CDR3 protein: CASSSGAGVWNEQFF
V gene: TRBV6-1; clone size: -; D gene: -; J gene: TRBJ1-2; CDR3 DNA: TGTGCCAGCAGTGAATTCGTCGGCTACACCTTC; CDR3 protein: CASSEFVGYTF
V gene: TRBV5-1; clone size: few; D gene: TRBD1; J gene: TRBJ2-7; CDR3 DNA: TGCGCCAGCAGCTTCGAGGGGGCCGACTACGAGCAGTACTTC; CDR3 protein: CASSFEGADYEQYF
V gene: TRBV7-9; clone size: -; D gene: TRBD1; J gene: TRBJ1-5; CDR3 DNA: TGTGCCAGCAGCTTGACAGGGAACCACCAGCCCCAGCATTTT; CDR3 protein: CASSLTGNHQPQHF
V gene: TRBV15; clone size: few; D gene: TRBD2; J gene: TRBJ2-1; CDR3 DNA: TGTGCCACCAGCGGCGCGGGAGTATTTAACGAGCAGTTCTTC; CDR3 protein: CATSGAGVFNEQFF
V gene: TRBV10-3; clone size: -; D gene: -; J gene: TRBJ1-2; CDR3 DNA: TGTGCCATCAGTGAGTCGGATTGGGTTGGCTACACCTTC; CDR3 protein: CAISESDWVGYTF
V gene: TRBV2; clone size: few; D gene: TRBD2; J gene: TRBJ2-1; CDR3 DNA: TGTGCCACCAAGGTACTAGCGGGAGGGGACAATGAGCAGTTCTTC; CDR3 protein: CATKVLAGGDNEQFF
V gene: TRBV27; clone size: many; D gene: TRBD1; J gene: TRBJ2-7; CDR3 DNA: TGTGCCAGCAGTTTCGGGACAGGGGAGGGCTACGAGCAGTACTTC; CDR3 protein: CASSFGTGEGYEQYF
V gene: TRBV2; clone size: many; D gene: -; J gene: TRBJ2-7; CDR3 DNA: TGTGCCAGCAGCCCAGAGAGAGACGAGCAGTACTTC; CDR3 protein: CASSPERDEQYF
V gene: TRBV12-3/TRBV12-4; clone size: many; D gene: -; J gene: TRBJ2-1; CDR3 DNA: TGTGCCAGCAGCCGGGGTCATATTTCCACCTACAATGAGCAGTTCTTC; CDR3 protein: CASSRGHISTYNEQFF
V gene: TRBV11-2; clone size: -; D gene: -; J gene: TRBJ1-1; CDR3 DNA: TGTGCCAGCAGCACACCGGTGGTTGGCGCTTTCTTT; CDR3 protein: CASSTPVVGAFF
V gene: TRBV6-1; clone size: few; D gene: -; J gene: TRBJ2-3; CDR3 DNA: TGTGCCAGCAGCCCTCCAGGGCCCGTCACAGATACGCAGTATTTT; CDR3 protein: CASSPPGPVTDTQYF
V gene: TRBV5-1; clone size: -; D gene: -; J gene: TRBJ2-7; CDR3 DNA: TGCGCCAGCAGCTACGGACCGGGAATCTCCTACGAGCAGTACTTC; CDR3 protein: CASSYGPGISYEQYF
V gene: TRBV29-1; clone size: few; D gene: -; J gene: TRBJ2-2; CDR3 DNA: TGCAGCGTTTACACCACCGGGGAGCTGTTTTTT; CDR3 protein: CSVYTTGELFF
V gene: TRBV12-3/TRBV12-4; clone size: many; D gene: -; J gene: TRBJ2-3; CDR3 DNA: TGTGCCAGCGTACCATTTAGCTCAGATACGCAGTATTTT; CDR3 protein: CASVPFSSDTQYF
V gene: TRBV6-5; clone size: -; D gene: -; J gene: TRBJ2-7; CDR3 DNA: TGTGCCAGCAGTTACCCCTCGGGGACGTCCTACGAGCAGTACTTC; CDR3 protein: CASSYPSGTSYEQYF
V gene: TRBV20-1; clone size: few; D gene: TRBD2; J gene: TRBJ2-7; CDR3 DNA: TGCAGTGCTAGTATCCGTAGCGGGAGAGGCGAGCAGTACTTC; CDR3 protein: CSASIRSGRGEQYF
V gene: TRBV10-1; clone size: -; D gene: TRBD2; J gene: TRBJ2-1; CDR3 DNA: TGCGCCAGCGGTCTGGGCGGGAGGGCCATGAATGAGCAGTTCTTC; CDR3 protein: CASGLGGRAMNEQFF